This is a list of T cell receptor beta chains from one sample in a study of blood T cell repertoires in COVID-19. Generated by immunoSEQ multiplex PCR, the TCRdb table keeps only in-frame clones and is missing some. The sample carries 200,000 to 250,000 clones, roughly 87% recorded once. Source material: peripheral blood. All receptors come from a woman aged 18 to 35 who had recovered from COVID-19. Both conserved end residues are part of each CDR3. D genes are given only for firm matches. The size of a clone is reported for some rows only, either as once, few or many, or as a class for expanded clones.

abundance	v_gene	j_gene	d_gene	CDR3aa	CDR3nt
-	TRBV6-2/TRBV6-3	TRBJ2-3	-	CASSFRRSSTDTQYF	TGTGCCAGCAGTTTCAGGCGTTCTAGCACAGATACGCAGTATTTT
-	TRBV30	TRBJ1-5	-	CAWSVHGVGSQHF	TGTGCCTGGAGTGTACACGGGGTTGGGTCCCAGCATTTT
-	TRBV19	TRBJ2-5	-	CASSAEDSAWVTQYF	TGTGCCAGTAGTGCCGAAGACTCGGCTTGGGTGACCCAGTACTTC
-	TRBV11-2	TRBJ1-1	-	CASSFAGRAEAFF	TGTGCCAGCAGCTTTGCAGGCCGAGCTGAAGCTTTCTTT
-	TRBV6-5	TRBJ2-1	TRBD2	CASSSRTSGFHNEQFF	TGTGCCAGTAGTTCCCGGACTAGCGGGTTTCACAATGAGCAGTTCTTC
-	TRBV4-1	TRBJ1-5	-	CASSQASERKDQPQHF	TGCGCCAGCAGCCAAGCTAGCGAGAGGAAGGATCAGCCCCAGCATTTT
-	TRBV10-3	TRBJ2-2	-	CAISAGTSTNTGELFF	TGTGCCATCAGCGCCGGCACTAGCACAAACACCGGGGAGCTGTTTTTT
-	TRBV6-5	TRBJ2-7	-	CASSYGQGSGKQYF	TGTGCCAGCAGTTACGGGCAGGGCAGTGGGAAGCAGTACTTC
once	TRBV19	TRBJ2-1	-	CASSIGRRSYNEQFF	TGTGCCAGTAGTATAGGGCGGAGATCCTACAATGAGCAGTTCTTC
once	TRBV2	TRBJ1-2	-	CASSWRNYGYTF	TGTGCCAGCAGTTGGAGAAACTATGGCTACACCTTC
-	TRBV30	TRBJ2-3	-	CAWSVLDTQYF	TGTGCCTGGAGTGTACTTGATACGCAGTATTTT
-	TRBV12-5	TRBJ1-1	TRBD1	CASGLGLQGAGTEAFF	TGTGCTAGTGGTTTGGGATTACAGGGGGCTGGGACTGAAGCTTTCTTT
-	TRBV7-6	TRBJ1-3	-	CASSLDGIVSGNTIYF	TGTGCCAGCAGCTTAGATGGCATTGTCTCTGGAAACACCATATATTTT
-	TRBV6-2/TRBV6-3	TRBJ2-3	-	CASSPLSGRASTDTQYF	TGTGCCAGCAGTCCACTTTCCGGGCGGGCCAGCACAGATACGCAGTATTTT
once	TRBV20-1	TRBJ1-5	TRBD1	CSASPDRSINSNQPQHF	TGCAGTGCTAGTCCGGACAGGAGTATCAATAGCAATCAGCCCCAGCATTTT
once	TRBV27	TRBJ2-7	-	CASSLGGQRSYEQYF	TGTGCCAGCAGTTTAGGCGGACAGAGATCCTACGAGCAGTACTTC
-	TRBV27	TRBJ2-1	TRBD2	CASRLTSYSPYNEQFF	TGTGCCAGCAGGCTGACTAGCTATAGCCCCTACAATGAGCAGTTCTTC
-	TRBV28	TRBJ1-5	TRBD1	CASSSPADRGSNQPQHF	TGTGCCAGCAGTTCCCCGGCCGACAGGGGAAGCAATCAGCCCCAGCATTTT
few	TRBV29-1	TRBJ1-5	TRBD1	CSVQGARNQPQHF	TGCAGCGTCCAGGGGGCGCGGAATCAGCCCCAGCATTTT
-	TRBV27	TRBJ1-5	-	CASSLMADSNQPQHF	TGTGCCAGCAGTTTAATGGCGGATAGCAATCAGCCCCAGCATTTT
-	TRBV29-1	TRBJ2-1	-	CSVADASPRVYNEQFF	TGCAGCGTTGCGGACGCTAGCCCTCGGGTCTACAATGAGCAGTTCTTC
-	TRBV12-3/TRBV12-4	TRBJ1-1	-	CASSLSGTEAFF	TGTGCCAGCAGTTTATCGGGGACTGAAGCTTTCTTT
-	TRBV18	TRBJ2-7	-	CASSPNTGTLEQYF	TGTGCCAGCTCGCCAAATACAGGGACCTTAGAGCAGTACTTC
-	TRBV6-5	TRBJ2-7	TRBD1	CASSYYKGASYEQYF	TGTGCCAGCAGTTACTACAAGGGGGCCTCCTACGAGCAGTACTTC
-	TRBV9	TRBJ2-2	-	CASSVQNGELFF	TGTGCCAGCAGCGTTCAGAACGGGGAGCTGTTTTTT
-	TRBV18	TRBJ2-7	TRBD2	CASSILAGGNDDYEQYF	TGTGCCAGCTCAATACTAGCGGGAGGGAATGATGACTACGAGCAGTACTTC
-	TRBV7-9	TRBJ2-1	TRBD2	CASSSGLARHNEQFF	TGTGCCAGCAGCTCCGGACTAGCGAGGCACAATGAGCAGTTCTTC
-	TRBV27	TRBJ2-6	TRBD2	CASSDVGGSLGAVLTF	TGTGCCAGCAGTGACGTTGGCGGGAGTTTAGGAGCCGTCCTGACTTTC
-	TRBV18	TRBJ2-7	-	CASSPPFSYEQYF	TGTGCCAGCTCACCCCCTTTCAGCTACGAGCAGTACTTC
-	TRBV27	TRBJ1-4	-	CASSFLGLNEKLFF	TGTGCCAGCAGTTTTTTGGGGCTTAATGAAAAACTGTTTTTT
few	TRBV7-3	TRBJ2-7	TRBD1	CASSRTTGGRDEQYF	TGTGCCAGCAGCCGTACGACAGGGGGTCGGGACGAGCAGTACTTC
-	TRBV5-6	TRBJ2-5	TRBD1	CASSFGTATQYF	TGTGCCAGCAGCTTTGGGACAGCGACCCAGTACTTC
-	TRBV13	TRBJ2-5	TRBD2	CASRAGLADQETQYF	TGTGCCAGCAGGGCGGGACTAGCGGACCAAGAGACCCAGTACTTC
-	TRBV28	TRBJ2-7	-	CASEGGRRIGSYEQYF	TGTGCCAGCGAGGGGGGGCGCCGAATCGGGTCCTACGAGCAGTACTTC
-	TRBV4-3	TRBJ2-2	-	CASSPGRNTGELFF	TGCGCCAGCAGCCCTGGGAGGAACACCGGGGAGCTGTTTTTT
once	TRBV7-8	TRBJ1-1	-	CASSPGGIIMNTEAFF	TGTGCCAGCAGCCCTGGAGGCATAATCATGAACACTGAAGCTTTCTTT
-	TRBV5-1	TRBJ2-7	TRBD1	CASSGTGGTYEQYF	TGCGCCAGCAGTGGGACAGGGGGAACCTACGAGCAGTACTTC
-	TRBV5-1	TRBJ2-7	TRBD2	CASSSLGLVGEQYF	TGCGCCAGCAGCAGTCTCGGACTAGTGGGAGAGCAGTACTTC
-	TRBV11-1	TRBJ1-3	-	CASSSDRQRNTIYF	TGTGCCAGCAGCTCCGACCGACAGAGAAACACCATATATTTT
-	TRBV3-1/TRBV3-2	TRBJ2-3	TRBD2	CASSQEGGLAGLAATDTQYF	TGTGCCAGCAGCCAAGAAGGGGGACTAGCGGGTCTTGCCGCCACAGATACGCAGTATTTT
-	TRBV7-9	TRBJ1-5	-	CASSLAGGVNQPQHF	TGTGCCAGCAGCTTAGCGGGAGGGGTTAATCAGCCCCAGCATTTT
-	TRBV7-7	TRBJ2-3	TRBD2	CASSYGTSGTDTQYF	TGTGCCAGCAGTTACGGGACTAGCGGCACAGATACGCAGTATTTT
-	TRBV19	TRBJ2-7	TRBD2	CASSMLLAGGSEQYF	TGTGCCAGTAGTATGCTTCTAGCGGGAGGGAGCGAGCAGTACTTC
few	TRBV4-3	TRBJ1-1	-	CASSQEVARVDTEAFF	TGCGCCAGCAGCCAAGAGGTGGCCAGGGTTGACACTGAAGCTTTCTTT
-	TRBV19	TRBJ1-1	-	CASRWPNTEAFF	TGTGCCAGTAGGTGGCCAAACACTGAAGCTTTCTTT